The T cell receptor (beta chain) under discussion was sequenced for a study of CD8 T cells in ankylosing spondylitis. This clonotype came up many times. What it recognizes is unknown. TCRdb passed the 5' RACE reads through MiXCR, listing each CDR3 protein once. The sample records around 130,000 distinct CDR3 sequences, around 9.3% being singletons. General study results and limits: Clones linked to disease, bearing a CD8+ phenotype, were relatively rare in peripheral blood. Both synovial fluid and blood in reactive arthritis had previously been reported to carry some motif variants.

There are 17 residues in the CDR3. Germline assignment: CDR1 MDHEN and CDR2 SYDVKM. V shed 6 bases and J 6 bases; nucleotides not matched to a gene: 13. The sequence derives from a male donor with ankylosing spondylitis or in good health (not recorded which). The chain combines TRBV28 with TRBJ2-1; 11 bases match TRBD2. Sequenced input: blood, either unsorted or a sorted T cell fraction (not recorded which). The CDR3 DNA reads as TGTGCCAGCAGATCTCCTTCTGGGACTAGCGGAGTCAATGAGCAGTTCTTC. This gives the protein CASRSPSGTSGVNEQFF.